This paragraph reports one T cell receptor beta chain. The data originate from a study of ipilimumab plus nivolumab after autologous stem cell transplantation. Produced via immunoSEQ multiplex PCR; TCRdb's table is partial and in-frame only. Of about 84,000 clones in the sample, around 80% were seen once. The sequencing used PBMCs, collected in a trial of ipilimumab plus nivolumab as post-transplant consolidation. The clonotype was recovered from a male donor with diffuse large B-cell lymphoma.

The CDR3 DNA is TGTGCCAGCAGGGAGTTTACAGGGGCGTCCTACGAGCAGTACTTC. Residues: CASREFTGASYEQYF. The chain is built from TRBV6-5 and TRBJ2-7, with 7 bases aligning to TRBD1. This CDR3 is built from 15 residues. The trim removed 6 bases at V and 1 base at J, leaving 9 bases unmatched. CDR1 is MNHEY, CDR2 SVGAGI, per germline.